One sample yielded the 27 T cell receptor beta chains listed below, sequenced in a study of post-analysis software for immune sequencing data. Study-level points and caveats: TRBV5-6, TRBV5-1 and TRBV20-1 belonged to a set of a handful of TRBV segments that were more frequent in patients than controls.

The library was made from cDNA and included unique molecular identifiers. TCRdb independently ran MiXCR on the PCR reads; one entry per CDR3 protein. The table lists some 500,000 distinct CDR3 sequences, roughly 46% of them singletons, with around an eighth in the top ten. No cognate antigen is known for these TCRs. Source material: blood. The receptors were gathered from a girl between 10 and 17 years old with multiple sclerosis.

The genes are TRBV29-1 and TRBJ2-1, with D possibly being TRBD2 (5 bases). CDR1 SQVTM and CDR2 ANQGSEA come from the germline V gene. The CDR3 runs 15 residues. Trimming stripped 4 bases from V and 5 bases from J, with 18 bases between. Written as DNA, the CDR3 is TGCAGCGTTGCCAAACGACTATCTCCTCACAATGAGCAGTTCTTC. This encodes CSVAKRLSPHNEQFF.

This clonotype has just a few counts. The genes are TRBV7-8 and TRBJ2-7; TRBD2 matches at 11 bases. With the DNA end fitting TRBJ2-5 better, the J assignment may be wrong. The germline V gene has CDR1 SGHVS and CDR2 FQNEAQ. The CDR3 totals 18 residues. This chain's CDR3 is CASSLVSLAGGLQETQYF. The CDR3 DNA is TGTGCCAGCAGCTTAGTATCGCTAGCGGGAGGCCTCCAAGAGACCCAGTACTTC.

This sequence joins TRBV20-1 and TRBJ1-1; D call uncertain. Germline loops: CDR1 DFQATT, CDR2 SNEGSKA (reference sequence). The V gene lost 3 bases and the J gene lost 5 bases, with 16 bases spanning the gap. This CDR3 has 14 residues. The CDR3 nucleotides read TGCAGTGCTAGTCTTACGGGGATTCGGACTGAAGCTTTCTTT. Protein product: CSASLTGIRTEAFF.

The J gene is TRBJ2-1, the V gene TRBV12-3 or TRBV12-4; D call uncertain. This CDR3 spans 14 amino acids. The V end lost 3 bases, the J end lost 7 bases, and 13 bases lay between the germline ends. CDR3 sequence: CASSFQVIGNEQFF. CDR3 DNA sequence: TGTGCCAGCAGTTTCCAGGTGATAGGGAATGAGCAGTTCTTC.

The chain recombines TRBV12-3 or TRBV12-4 with TRBJ2-7; 8 bases are a match to TRBD2. This CDR3 comprises 14 residues. After removal of 8 bases from V and 3 bases from J, the junction contained 9 bases not matched to a gene. CDR3: CASAGGALGYEQYF. The DNA of the CDR3 is TGTGCCAGCGCCGGGGGGGCCTTGGGCTACGAGCAGTACTTC.

This clonotype was found a few times. The chain links TRBV5-1 to TRBJ2-7; perhaps TRBD1 as D (7 bases). V was clipped by 4 bases and J by 4 bases, with 15 bases between them. Germline assignment: CDR1 SGHRS and CDR2 YFSETQ. This CDR3 is 14 amino acids long. CDR3: CASSGGTALYEQYF. The CDR3 DNA reads TGCGCCAGCAGCGGCGGGACAGCCTTATACGAGCAGTACTTC.

J is TRBJ2-5 and V is TRBV20-1; D perhaps matches TRBD2 (6 bases). CDR1 and CDR2 (germline): DFQATT, SNEGSKA (reference sequence). The CDR3 totals 14 residues. Deletions cut 3 bases from V and 0 bases from J, with 11 bases between. CDR3 in DNA: TGCAGTGCTAGGGGTTGGACTAACCAAGAGACCCAGTACTTC. Translated, it gives CSARGWTNQETQYF.

This clonotype was recorded many times. The V gene is TRBV7-2, the J gene TRBJ2-1; tentatively, D is TRBD2 (7 bases). In germline, CDR1 is SGHTA, CDR2 FQGNSA. Trimming cost V 3 bases and J 7 bases, with 10 bases left between them. This CDR3 is 13 amino acids long. This CDR3 reads CASSFRGGNEQFF. CDR3 nucleotides: TGTGCCAGCAGCTTTAGGGGGGGGAATGAGCAGTTCTTC. Full variable domain (rest looked up from reference TRBV7-2 and TRBJ2-1): GAGVSQSPSNKVTEKGKDVELRCDPISGHTALYWYRQSLGQGLEFLIYFQGNSAPDKSGLPSDRFSAERTGGSVSTLTIQRTQQEDSAVYLCASSFRGGNEQFFGPGTRLTVL.

The sample holds a few counts of this clonotype. The J gene is TRBJ2-1, the V gene TRBV11-2; tentatively, D is TRBD2 (6 bases). Trimming took 0 bases from V and 3 from J, leaving 9 bases between them. CDR1 and CDR2 from the germline V gene are SGHAT and FQNNGV. CDR3 length: 15 residues. The CDR3 nucleotides are TGTGCCAGCAGCTTAGAGGGGACTGTCTACAATGAGCAGTTCTTC. This sequence encodes CASSLEGTVYNEQFF.

The rearrangement uses TRBV7-9 and TRBJ2-7; the D is unclear. Trimming took 2 bases from V and 7 from J, leaving 12 bases between them. Germline V lookup: CDR1 SEHNR, CDR2 FQNEAQ (reference sequence). The CDR3 is 13 amino acids. This CDR3 is CASSLRDRLEQYF. CDR3 nucleotide sequence: TGTGCCAGCAGCTTACGAGACCGCCTGGAGCAGTACTTC. The full variable domain, with the rest looked up from reference TRBV7-9 and TRBJ2-7, is DTGVSQNPRHKITKRGQNVTFRCDPISEHNRLYWYRQTLGQGPEFLTYFQNEAQLEKSRLLSDRFSAERPKGSFSTLEIQRTEQGDSAMYLCASSLRDRLEQYFGPGTRLTVT.

V gene TRBV24-1 combines with J gene TRBJ2-1; D remains ambiguous. CDR3 length: 21 amino acids. Germline V gene lookup returns CDR1 KGHDR and CDR2 SFDVKD. V lost 1 base and J 4 bases, leaving 28 bases between the germline ends. This CDR3 reads CATSDFRADRVTTRVYNEQFF. In nucleotides, the CDR3 is TGTGCCACCAGTGATTTCCGGGCGGATAGGGTGACGACCCGTGTGTACAATGAGCAGTTCTTC.

In this sample, this clonotype turned up a few times. The J gene is TRBJ1-1, the V gene TRBV20-1, with D possibly matching TRBD1 (5 bases). CDR3 length equals 13 residues. The germline V gene has CDR1 DFQATT and CDR2 SNEGSKA (reference sequence). V was clipped by 2 bases and J by 2 bases, with 9 bases between them. CDR3 in amino acids: CSARQDRNTEAFF. The CDR3 DNA reads as TGCAGTGCTAGACAAGACAGAAACACTGAAGCTTTCTTT.

This chain links TRBV6-6 with TRBJ1-5; TRBD1 matches at 8 bases. There are 15 residues in the CDR3. In germline, CDR1 is MNHNY, CDR2 SVGAGI (reference sequence). The ends lost 3 bases at V and 7 bases at J; junction bases unmatched: 8. This CDR3 is CASSYSGQANQPQHF. The CDR3 DNA sequence: TGTGCCAGCAGTTATTCGGGACAGGCCAACCAGCCCCAGCATTTT.

About this clonotype: A much larger clone differs by one base, so this may be a read error. The V gene is TRBV10-1, the J gene TRBJ1-1, with D perhaps matching TRBD1 (5 bases). Germline V gene lookup returns CDR1 WNHNN and CDR2 SYGVQD (reference sequence). This CDR3 contains 14 residues. The CDR3 nucleotides are TGCGCCAGCAGGGAGTCGACAGCTAACACTGAAGCTTTCTTT. Amino acid sequence: CASRESTANTEAFF.

This clonotype was counted between two and nine times. The V gene is TRBV12-3 or TRBV12-4, the J gene TRBJ2-3; 9 positions match TRBD2. The CDR3 is 15 amino acids. V lost 7 bases to trimming and J lost 4 bases; unmatched junction nucleotides: 9. DNA for the CDR3: TGTGCCAGCATCGCCCGACTAGCGGTACCAGATACGCAGTATTTT. Protein sequence: CASIARLAVPDTQYF.

The V call is TRBV5-1, the J call TRBJ1-2; TRBD1 aligns across 7 bases. The germline CDR1 and CDR2 sequences are SGHRS and YFSETQ. The CDR3 runs 15 residues. With 4 bases clipped from V and 7 bases from J, the junction kept 13 bases outside the gene matches. CDR3 in DNA: TGCGCCAGCAGCACACCAGGGACAGAAATATTTGGCTACACCTTC. This encodes CASSTPGTEIFGYTF. Combining the CDR3 with reference TRBV5-1 and TRBJ1-2 gives the whole variable domain KAGVTQTPRYLIKTRGQQVTLSCSPISGHRSVSWYQQTPGQGLQFLFEYFSETQRNKGNFPGRFSGRQFSNSRSEMNVSTLELGDSALYLCASSTPGTEIFGYTFGSGTRLTVV.

This clonotype was found a few times. The rearrangement links TRBV5-1 to TRBJ2-1, with 8 positions matching TRBD1. Germline V gene data show CDR1 as SGHRS and CDR2 as YFSETQ. The CDR3 is made up of 15 amino acids. J was trimmed by 3 bases and V by 2 bases; bases with no gene match: 4. The DNA of the CDR3 is TGCGCCAGCAGCTTCAACAGGGGGAACTACAATGAGCAGTTCTTC. The encoded protein is CASSFNRGNYNEQFF.

This clonotype was seen only a few times. This rearrangement joins TRBV4-1 to TRBJ2-5, with 10 nucleotides matching TRBD2. The CDR3 has 16 residues. V trimming: 2 bases; J trimming: 5 bases; junction bases outside the gene matches: 8. Germline V CDR1 and CDR2: MGHRA, YSYEKL. CDR3 residues: CASSQHPSGRQETQYF. The CDR3 DNA is TGCGCCAGCAGCCAACATCCTAGCGGGAGACAGGAGACCCAGTACTTC.

V is TRBV6-5 and J is TRBJ1-6; 8 bases match TRBD1. Germline CDR1 is MNHEY and CDR2 is SVGAGI. The length of the CDR3 is 15 residues. The V and J ends lost 0 bases and 9 bases, in that order; junction bases with no gene match: 4. The CDR3 nucleotides are TGTGCCAGCAGTTACTCGGACAGGGAGGGTTCACCCCTCCACTTT. It encodes CASSYSDREGSPLHF.

The sample holds a few counts of this clonotype. J is TRBJ2-5 and V is TRBV5-1; D may match TRBD1 or TRBD2 (5 bases each). Trimming pared 4 bases from V and 3 bases from J, leaving 13 bases between. Per the germline V gene, CDR1 is SGHRS and CDR2 is YFSETQ. The CDR3 runs 14 residues. This CDR3 is CASSLGTSEETQYF. The CDR3 DNA reads as TGCGCCAGCAGCCTGGGGACCTCCGAAGAGACCCAGTACTTC.

This clonotype showed up just once. The chain links TRBV6-6 to TRBJ2-1, with 7 bases aligning to TRBD2. The ends lost 4 bases at V and 6 bases at J; junction bases unmatched: 12. This CDR3 has 16 amino acids. Germline loops: CDR1 MNHNY, CDR2 SVGAGI (reference sequence). The CDR3 spells CASSSSTSDHGNEQFF. As DNA, the CDR3 is TGTGCCAGCAGTTCCTCAACTAGCGACCACGGCAATGAGCAGTTCTTC.

This clonotype was found a few times. The chain uses TRBV20-1 and TRBJ1-2; no definite D call. Germline-derived CDR1 and CDR2 are DFQATT and SNEGSKA (reference sequence). Between the trimmed V and J ends, which lost 5 bases and 3 bases, there was a span of 13 bases. This CDR3 spans 13 amino acids. CDR3 in amino acids: CSASTQRDYGYTF. CDR3 sequence (DNA): TGCAGTGCTTCGACGCAGAGGGACTATGGCTACACCTTC.

V usage is TRBV7-2 and J usage is TRBJ2-5; D is possibly TRBD2 (6 bases). In germline, CDR1 is SGHTA, CDR2 FQGNSA. Between the trimmed V and J ends, which lost 1 base and 2 bases, there was a span of 14 bases. The CDR3 spans 16 residues. The CDR3 sequence: CASSLEVRGGQETQYF. The CDR3 DNA sequence: TGTGCCAGCAGCTTAGAGGTGCGGGGCGGGCAAGAGACCCAGTACTTC.

This clonotype was observed a handful of times. J is TRBJ1-2 and V is TRBV27; 9 nucleotides line up with TRBD1. V trimming: 4 bases; J trimming: 7 bases; junction bases outside the gene matches: 1. The CDR3 loop spans 12 amino acids. Per germline, CDR1 MNHEY and CDR2 SMNVEV (reference sequence). CDR3 region: CASSSTGGGYTF. CDR3 in DNA: TGTGCCAGCAGTTCGACAGGGGGTGGCTACACCTTC.

The gene calls are TRBV7-2 and TRBJ2-1, with 8 nucleotides matching TRBD2. Germline CDR1 SGHTA, CDR2 FQGNSA. The CDR3 has 15 residues. Trimming at V came to 5 bases and at J to 4 bases, leaving 7 bases not matched to a gene. The CDR3 DNA is TGTGCCAGCAGCCTCACGGGGACTAGGTACAATGAGCAGTTCTTC. Translated: CASSLTGTRYNEQFF.

Points on this clonotype: A clone one base away is much larger, so this may be a read error. The V and J genes are TRBV2 and TRBJ2-7; 13 bases are shared with TRBD2. CDR1 and CDR2 (germline): SNHLY, FYNNEI. V dropped 7 bases and J dropped 4; count of bases not matched to a gene: 4. This CDR3 contains 14 residues. CDR3 in DNA: TGTGCCAGCACTTGGACTAGCGGGAGTTACGAGCAGTACTTC. Protein: CASTWTSGSYEQYF.

The V and J genes are TRBV7-2 and TRBJ1-1, with unresolved D. The CDR3 loop spans 14 amino acids. V was clipped by 3 bases and J by 2 bases, with 10 bases between them. CDR1 is SGHTA, CDR2 FQGNSA, per germline. CDR3 protein: CASSFGLTNTEAFF. DNA of the CDR3: TGTGCCAGCAGCTTTGGGTTAACTAACACTGAAGCTTTCTTT.